One and the same sample provided the 31 T cell receptor beta chains below, sequenced in a study of T cell responses to AZD1222 COVID-19 vaccine (dated by TCRdb to about 2021). Library generation was performed with the immunoSEQ multiplex PCR assay. TCRdb stores this immuneACCESS table with in-frame sequences only. Part of the clones is absent; in the studies checked, under half of the shortfall reflects unresolved V genes, and no reason is known for the rest. This sample gives roughly 160,000 clones in total; about 93% of them show up just once. 0.64% of the sample is taken by the ten largest. What this sample's time point label stands for: baseline before first vaccination. Sequenced here: peripheral blood, sampled on day 0 of AZD1222 vaccination. Receptor source: an adult in good health.

The CDR3 sequence is CASSPRGLGDNQPQHF. For the CDR3, the DNA is TGCGCCAGCAGCCCTCGTGGTTTAGGAGACAATCAGCCCCAGCATTTT. The chain carries TRBV5-1 and TRBJ1-5; D is unresolved. The V gene's germline CDR1 is SGHRS and CDR2 YFSETQ. CDR3 length: 16 amino acids. V lost 4 bases and J 3 bases, leaving 17 bases between the germline ends.

This clone was counted a single time. The chain couples TRBV24-1 to TRBJ2-2, with D hard to call. Between the trimmed V and J ends, which lost 2 bases and 5 bases, there was a span of 8 bases. This CDR3 has 14 residues. Germline CDR1 reads KGHDR; CDR2 reads SFDVKD. The CDR3 bases are TGTGCCACCAGTGATTCCTGGAGAACCGGGGAGCTGTTTTTT. This encodes CATSDSWRTGELFF.

The chain uses TRBV2 and TRBJ1-5; possibly TRBD1 for D (5 bases). Trimming removed 8 bases at V and 1 base at J, with 12 bases between. Looked up from germline, CDR1 is SNHLY and CDR2 is FYNNEI. This CDR3 has 14 amino acids. In DNA, the CDR3 is TGTGCCAGCTTCGGGGGTTTGAGCAATCAGCCCCAGCATTTT. Protein sequence: CASFGGLSNQPQHF.

The chain combines TRBV6-5 with TRBJ2-7; D gene uncertain. The CDR3 covers 13 residues. CDR1 is MNHEY and CDR2 is SVGAGI in the germline V gene. V lost 7 bases and J lost 0, with 10 bases in between. The CDR3 protein is CASTHKSSYEQYF. In nucleotides, the CDR3 is TGTGCCAGCACCCATAAGAGCTCCTACGAGCAGTACTTC.

This rearrangement joins TRBV2 to TRBJ2-7; D is possibly TRBD2 (5 bases). The CDR3 sequence is 11 residues long. V lost 7 bases to trimming and J lost 2 bases, with 6 bases between them. Germline V CDR1 and CDR2: SNHLY, FYNNEI. The CDR3 here is CASTEAYEQYF. CDR3 bases: TGTGCCAGCACGGAGGCCTACGAGCAGTACTTC.

The J gene is TRBJ1-2, the V gene TRBV9; D is perhaps TRBD1 (6 bases). Germline V gene data show CDR1 as SGDLS and CDR2 as YYNGEE. With 0 bases removed from V and 8 bases from J, the gap between germline ends came to 17 bases. The CDR3 sequence is 15 residues long. This CDR3 is CASSVEPQGAEGYTF. Here the CDR3 DNA reads TGTGCCAGCAGCGTAGAACCACAGGGAGCGGAAGGCTACACCTTC.

The rearrangement uses TRBV28 and TRBJ2-3, with D maybe TRBD1 (6 bases). This CDR3 comprises 16 residues. The V end lost 6 bases, the J end lost 5 bases, and 21 bases lay between the germline ends. CDR1 is MDHEN, CDR2 SYDVKM, per germline. The CDR3 coding sequence is TGTGCCAGCAGCCCTCCGACGTGGGGGCCAGGAGATACGCAGTATTTT. Amino acid sequence: CASSPPTWGPGDTQYF.

The chain recombines TRBV5-6 with TRBJ2-3; 9 bases agree with TRBD1. The germline V gene encodes CDR1 SGHDT and CDR2 YYEEEE. CDR3 length: 15 residues. V shed 4 bases and J 2 bases; nucleotides not matched to a gene: 5. CDR3 sequence reads: CASSMGQGLTDTQYF. In nucleotides, the CDR3 is TGTGCCAGCAGCATGGGACAGGGCCTCACAGATACGCAGTATTTT.

The J gene is TRBJ1-3, the V gene TRBV28; no clear D. CDR1 MDHEN and CDR2 SYDVKM come from the germline V gene. This CDR3 is 13 amino acids long. With 3 bases removed from V and 5 bases from J, the gap between germline ends came to 8 bases. The CDR3 loop reads CASSFKARNTIYF. The CDR3 bases are TGTGCCAGCAGTTTCAAAGCCCGAAACACCATATATTTT.

V is TRBV10-3 and J is TRBJ2-6, with a tentative D call TRBD2 (6 bases). Germline loops: CDR1 ENHRY, CDR2 SYGVKD. This CDR3 is built from 15 residues. CDR3 residues: CASGPSTSGANVLTF. CDR3 bases: TGTGCTAGCGGACCCAGCACCTCTGGGGCCAACGTCCTGACTTTC.

On this clone: The same CDR3 is also encoded by other DNA sequences in this sample. The V gene is TRBV6-5, the J gene TRBJ1-1; D gene ambiguous. V shed 2 bases and J shed 8 bases, with 6 bases lying between them. CDR1 and CDR2 (germline): MNHEY, SVGAGI. This CDR3 region has 11 residues. The CDR3 nucleotides read TGTGCCAGCAGTTACGGTGGAGAAGCTTTCTTT. This gives the protein CASSYGGEAFF.

The chain employs TRBV2 and TRBJ2-2; TRBD2 matches at 13 bases. Germline V gives CDR1 SNHLY, CDR2 FYNNEI. The CDR3 has 19 residues. V shed 6 bases and J 0 bases; nucleotides not matched to a gene: 10. The CDR3, as DNA: TGTGCCAGCAGATATCTAGGACTAGCGGGAGAGCCGAACACCGGGGAGCTGTTTTTT. It is translated as CASRYLGLAGEPNTGELFF.

The V call is TRBV28, the J call TRBJ1-5; TRBD1 aligns across 7 bases. Unmatched junction bases numbered 5, after V lost 7 bases and J lost 2 bases. The germline V gene encodes CDR1 MDHEN and CDR2 SYDVKM. The CDR3 runs 14 residues. The CDR3 is CASIPGTGNQPQHF. For the CDR3, the DNA is TGTGCCAGCATCCCCGGGACAGGCAATCAGCCCCAGCATTTT.

The rearrangement joins TRBV27 to TRBJ1-2; a weak D match, TRBD1 (6 bases). The CDR3 extends over 13 amino acids. Germline lookup yields CDR1 MNHEY and CDR2 SMNVEV (reference sequence). The V end was cut by 2 bases, the J end by 8 bases, with 12 bases between. CDR3 sequence: CASSLRWQGGYTF. CDR3 nucleotides: TGTGCCAGCAGTTTAAGGTGGCAGGGGGGCTACACCTTC.

The rearrangement joins TRBV11-1 to TRBJ1-2; 8 nucleotides match TRBD1. Losses at the gene ends were 4 bases for V and 4 bases for J; bases not matched to a gene: 5. The length of the CDR3 is 14 residues. Germline V gene sequence: CDR1 SGHAT, CDR2 FQDESV (reference sequence). CDR3 residues: CASSSGQALYGYTF. CDR3 nucleotides: TGTGCCAGCAGCTCGGGACAGGCGCTCTATGGCTACACCTTC.

The genes are TRBV20-1 and TRBJ2-7, with D possibly matching TRBD2 (6 bases). Deletions cut 7 bases from V and 4 bases from J, with 11 bases between. Germline loops: CDR1 DFQATT, CDR2 SNEGSKA (reference sequence). The CDR3 consists of 11 residues. CDR3: CSVEGTYEQYF. For the CDR3, the DNA is TGCAGTGTGGAGGGGACGTACGAGCAGTACTTC.

The chain carries TRBV29-1 and TRBJ2-7; D is uncertain. Germline CDR1 and CDR2: SQVTM and ANQGSEA. V gave up 4 bases and J gave up 0 bases, with 7 bases separating them. There are 12 residues in the CDR3. CDR3 residues: CSVVPGSYEQYF. The DNA of the CDR3 is TGCAGCGTTGTTCCAGGCTCCTACGAGCAGTACTTC.

The V call is TRBV28, the J call TRBJ1-1; tentatively, D is TRBD1 (5 bases). The V gene's germline CDR1 is MDHEN and CDR2 SYDVKM. The CDR3 consists of 14 residues. V lost 5 bases and J 7 bases, leaving 17 bases between the germline ends. The CDR3 spells CASSIQGAAGEAFF. CDR3 coding DNA: TGTGCCAGCAGTATCCAGGGTGCCGCAGGTGAAGCTTTCTTT.

The chain employs TRBV6-4 and TRBJ2-1; 7 bases match TRBD2. The germline V gene has CDR1 MRHNA and CDR2 SNTAGT. The length of the CDR3 is 15 residues. V trimming: 2 bases; J trimming: 0 bases; junction bases outside the gene matches: 1. The CDR3 coding sequence is TGTGCCAGCAGTGACGGCGGGAGCTCCTACAATGAGCAGTTCTTC. Amino acid sequence: CASSDGGSSYNEQFF.

The gene calls are TRBV19 and TRBJ1-1, with unresolved D. V shed 2 bases and J shed 3 bases, with 10 bases lying between them. Germline-derived CDR1 and CDR2 are LNHDA and SQIVND (reference sequence). The CDR3 contains 14 residues. CDR3 residues: CASSILGRHTEAFF. In nucleotides, the CDR3 is TGTGCCAGTAGTATACTAGGAAGACACACTGAAGCTTTCTTT.

This clone was observed once. The genes are TRBV7-9 and TRBJ2-1, with D possibly being TRBD1 (5 bases). The germline gives CDR1 SEHNR, CDR2 FQNEAQ (reference sequence). The V end was cut by 7 bases, the J end by 8 bases, with 18 bases between. The CDR3 spans 14 residues. CDR3 loop: CASTRDSGSDEQFF. The CDR3 nucleotides are TGTGCCAGCACCAGGGATTCCGGATCCGATGAGCAGTTCTTC.

The chain couples TRBV28 to TRBJ2-3; TRBD2 agrees at 7 bases. Looked up from germline, CDR1 is MDHEN and CDR2 is SYDVKM. The CDR3 is 14 amino acids. Trimming removed 2 bases from V and 7 bases from J; junction bases left unmatched: 6. CDR3 nucleotide sequence: TGTGCCAGCAGTTTAGCGGGAGTTTATAATACGCAGTATTTT. This translates into CASSLAGVYNTQYF.

The chain couples TRBV3-1 (or the pseudogene TRBV3-2) to TRBJ1-1; TRBD1 is a possible D gene (6 bases). The V end lost 1 base, the J end lost 1 base, and 10 bases lay between the germline ends. In germline, CDR1 is LGHDT, CDR2 YNNKEL (reference sequence). The CDR3 loop spans 15 amino acids. CDR3 protein: CASSQVQGGNTEAFF. Here the CDR3 DNA reads TGTGCCAGCAGCCAAGTACAGGGCGGGAACACTGAAGCTTTCTTT.

This clone appeared once. The gene calls are TRBV19 and TRBJ2-1, with 14 bases lining up with TRBD2. Trimming at V came to 5 bases and at J to 6 bases, leaving 6 bases not matched to a gene. The CDR3 sequence is 16 residues long. Germline CDR1 LNHDA, CDR2 SQIVND (reference sequence). DNA of the CDR3: TGTGCCAGTAGTCCCCGACTAGCGGGAGGGTCCAATGAGCAGTTCTTC. Encoded protein: CASSPRLAGGSNEQFF.

This chain connects TRBV5-5 to TRBJ1-1; maybe TRBD1 (5 bases). Trimming removed 4 bases at V and 6 bases at J, with 16 bases between. Germline CDR1 reads SGHKS; CDR2 reads YYEKEE (reference sequence). The length of the CDR3 is 14 residues. The CDR3 protein is CASSLEGRAAEAFF. CDR3 nucleotide sequence: TGTGCCAGCAGCCTGGAGGGGAGGGCGGCTGAAGCTTTCTTT.

The chain couples TRBV28 to TRBJ2-7; the D gene is possibly TRBD2 (6 bases). Trimming removed 3 bases at V and 2 bases at J, with 14 bases between. This CDR3 is 15 amino acids long. CDR1 is MDHEN and CDR2 is SYDVKM in the germline V gene. DNA for the CDR3: TGTGCCAGCAGTTTTATCGGGAGCACCCCCTACGAGCAGTACTTC. Translating gives CASSFIGSTPYEQYF.

The chain has TRBV24-1 and TRBJ1-1; D not certain. This CDR3 spans 22 amino acids. The germline V gene encodes CDR1 KGHDR and CDR2 SFDVKD. Trimming removed 0 bases at V and 0 bases at J, with 28 bases between. CDR3 region: CATSDLRVFRWRTVFMNTEAFF. The CDR3 DNA reads TGTGCCACCAGTGATTTGCGAGTGTTTCGTTGGCGGACGGTCTTCATGAACACTGAAGCTTTCTTT.

The chain uses TRBV7-9 and TRBJ2-5, with a possible D match to TRBD2 (6 bases). The length of the CDR3 is 15 residues. Trimming pared 0 bases from V and 2 bases from J, leaving 10 bases between. Germline V gene data show CDR1 as SEHNR and CDR2 as FQNEAQ (reference sequence). This CDR3 is CASSLALARQETQYF. CDR3 in DNA: TGTGCCAGCAGCTTAGCCCTAGCGCGACAAGAGACCCAGTACTTC. Looking up the rest from reference TRBV7-9 and TRBJ2-5 gives the full variable domain: DTGVSQNPRHKITKRGQNVTFRCDPISEHNRLYWYRQTLGQGPEFLTYFQNEAQLEKSRLLSDRFSAERPKGSFSTLEIQRTEQGDSAMYLCASSLALARQETQYFGPGTRLLVL.

This chain's CDR3 is CAVSTTGKLRNQPQHF. Here the CDR3 DNA reads TGTGCCGTTAGTACGACAGGGAAACTTCGCAATCAGCCCCAGCATTTT. V is TRBV19 and J is TRBJ1-5; 7 positions match TRBD1. The J segment lost 2 bases and the V segment lost 11 bases, leaving 15 bases of the junction unmatched. The V gene's germline CDR1 is LNHDA and CDR2 SQIVND (reference sequence). CDR3 size: 16 residues.

This clone was recorded once. The gene calls are TRBV19 and TRBJ2-2; a possible D gene is TRBD1 (6 bases). V shed 4 bases and J shed 0 bases, with 12 bases lying between them. The CDR3 consists of 16 residues. Germline V gives CDR1 LNHDA, CDR2 SQIVND (reference sequence). CDR3 sequence reads: CASSKAGETNTGELFF. CDR3 DNA: TGTGCCAGTAGTAAGGCAGGGGAGACGAACACCGGGGAGCTGTTTTTT.

The chain carries TRBV28 and TRBJ1-5; D is uncertain. Trimming left V 3 bases short and J 6 bases short, with 6 bases between. CDR1 is MDHEN and CDR2 is SYDVKM in the germline V gene. CDR3 size: 12 residues. This CDR3 is CASSFGSQPQHF. In DNA, the CDR3 is TGTGCCAGCAGTTTTGGGTCTCAGCCCCAGCATTTT.